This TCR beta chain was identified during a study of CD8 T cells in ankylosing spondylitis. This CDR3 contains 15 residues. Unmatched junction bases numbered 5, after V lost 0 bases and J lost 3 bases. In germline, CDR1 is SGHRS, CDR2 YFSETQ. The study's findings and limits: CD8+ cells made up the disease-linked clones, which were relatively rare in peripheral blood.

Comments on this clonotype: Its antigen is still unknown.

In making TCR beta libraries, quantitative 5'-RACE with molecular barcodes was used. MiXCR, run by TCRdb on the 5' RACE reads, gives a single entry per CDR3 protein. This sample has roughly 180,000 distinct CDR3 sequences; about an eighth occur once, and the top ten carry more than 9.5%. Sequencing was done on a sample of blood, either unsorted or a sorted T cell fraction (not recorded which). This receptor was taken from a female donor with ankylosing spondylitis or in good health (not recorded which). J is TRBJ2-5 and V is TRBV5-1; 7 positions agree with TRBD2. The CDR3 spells CASSLDRGVEETQYF. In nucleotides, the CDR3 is TGCGCCAGCAGCTTGGACCGGGGGGTAGAAGAGACCCAGTACTTC.